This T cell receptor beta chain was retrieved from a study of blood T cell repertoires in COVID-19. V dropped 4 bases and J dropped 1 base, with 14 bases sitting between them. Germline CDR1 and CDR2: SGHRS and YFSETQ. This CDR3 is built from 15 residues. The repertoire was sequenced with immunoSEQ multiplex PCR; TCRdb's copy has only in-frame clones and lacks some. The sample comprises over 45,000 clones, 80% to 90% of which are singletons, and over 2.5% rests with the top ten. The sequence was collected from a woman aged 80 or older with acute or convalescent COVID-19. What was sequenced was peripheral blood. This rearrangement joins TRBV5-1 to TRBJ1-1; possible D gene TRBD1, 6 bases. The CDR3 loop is CASSPGGGENTEAFF. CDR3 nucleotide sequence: TGCGCCAGCAGCCCCGGAGGGGGGGAGAACACTGAAGCTTTCTTT.